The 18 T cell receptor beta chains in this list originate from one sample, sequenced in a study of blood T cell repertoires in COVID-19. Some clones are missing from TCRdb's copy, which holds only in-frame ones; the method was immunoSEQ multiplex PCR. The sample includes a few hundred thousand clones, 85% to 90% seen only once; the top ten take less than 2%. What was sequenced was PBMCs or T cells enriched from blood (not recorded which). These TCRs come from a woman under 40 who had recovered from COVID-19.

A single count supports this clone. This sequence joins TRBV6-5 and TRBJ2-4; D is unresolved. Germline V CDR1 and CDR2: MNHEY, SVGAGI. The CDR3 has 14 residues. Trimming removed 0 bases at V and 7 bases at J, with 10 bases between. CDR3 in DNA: TGTGCCAGCAGTTACTCGTCAGACTCGAACATTCAGTACTTC. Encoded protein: CASSYSSDSNIQYF.

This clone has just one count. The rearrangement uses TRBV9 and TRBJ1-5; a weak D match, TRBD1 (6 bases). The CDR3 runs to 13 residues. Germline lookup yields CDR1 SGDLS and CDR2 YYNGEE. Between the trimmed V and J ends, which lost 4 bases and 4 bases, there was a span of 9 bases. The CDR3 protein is CASSSGQNQPQHF. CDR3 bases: TGTGCCAGCAGCTCCGGACAGAATCAGCCCCAGCATTTT.

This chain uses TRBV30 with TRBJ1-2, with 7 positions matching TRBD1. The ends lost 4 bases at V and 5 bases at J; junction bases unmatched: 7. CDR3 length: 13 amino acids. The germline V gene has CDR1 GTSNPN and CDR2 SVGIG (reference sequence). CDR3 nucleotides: TGTGCCTGGATTCCCTCAGGGGGTTATGGCTACACCTTC. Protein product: CAWIPSGGYGYTF. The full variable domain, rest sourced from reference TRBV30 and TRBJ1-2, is SQTIHQWPATLVQPVGSPLSLECTVEGTSNPNLYWYRQAAGRGLQLLFYSVGIGQISSEVPQNLSASRPQDRQFILSSKKLLLSDSGFYLCAWIPSGGYGYTFGSGTRLTVV.

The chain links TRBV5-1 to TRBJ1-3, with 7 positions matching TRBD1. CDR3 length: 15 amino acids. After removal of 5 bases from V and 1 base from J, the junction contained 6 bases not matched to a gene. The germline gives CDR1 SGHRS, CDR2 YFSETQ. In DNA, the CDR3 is TGCGCCAGCAGGTGGGACAGTGAATCTGGAAACACCATATATTTT. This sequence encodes CASRWDSESGNTIYF.

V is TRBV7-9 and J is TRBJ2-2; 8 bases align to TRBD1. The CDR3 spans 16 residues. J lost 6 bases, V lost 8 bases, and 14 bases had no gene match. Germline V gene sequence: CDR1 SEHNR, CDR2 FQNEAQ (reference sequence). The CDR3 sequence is CASSTLGDRLSGELFF. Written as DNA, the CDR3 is TGTGCCAGCTCAACCTTGGGGGACAGGTTATCCGGGGAGCTGTTTTTT.

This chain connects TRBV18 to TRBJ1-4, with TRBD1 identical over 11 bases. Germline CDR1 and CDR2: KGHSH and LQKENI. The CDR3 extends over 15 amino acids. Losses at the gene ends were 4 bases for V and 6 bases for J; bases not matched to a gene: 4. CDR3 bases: TGTGCCAGCTCACGAGGACAGGGGGCGTATGAAAAACTGTTTTTT. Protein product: CASSRGQGAYEKLFF.

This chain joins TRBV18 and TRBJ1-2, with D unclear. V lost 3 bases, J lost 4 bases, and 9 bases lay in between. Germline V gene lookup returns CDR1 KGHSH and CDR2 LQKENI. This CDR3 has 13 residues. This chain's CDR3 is CASSPLAAYGYTF. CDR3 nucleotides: TGTGCCAGCTCACCGTTGGCCGCCTATGGCTACACCTTC. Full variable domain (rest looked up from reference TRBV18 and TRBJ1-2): NAGVMQNPRHLVRRRGQEARLRCSPMKGHSHVYWYRQLPEEGLKFMVYLQKENIIDESGMPKERFSAEFPKEGPSILRIQQVVRGDSAAYFCASSPLAAYGYTFGSGTRLTVV.

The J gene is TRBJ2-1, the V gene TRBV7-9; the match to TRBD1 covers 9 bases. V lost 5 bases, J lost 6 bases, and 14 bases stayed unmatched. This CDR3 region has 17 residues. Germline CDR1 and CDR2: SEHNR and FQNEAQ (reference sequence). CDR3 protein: CASSPSIQTGGSNEQFF. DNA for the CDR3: TGTGCCAGCAGCCCCTCGATACAGACAGGGGGGAGCAATGAGCAGTTCTTC.

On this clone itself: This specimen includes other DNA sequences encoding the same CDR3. The CDR3 is CASSFSSRETQYF. The CDR3 DNA reads as TGCGCCAGCAGCTTTAGTAGCAGAGAGACCCAGTACTTC. The chain recombines TRBV5-1 with TRBJ2-5, with D unresolved. Germline V gene sequence: CDR1 SGHRS, CDR2 YFSETQ. The CDR3 extends over 13 amino acids. Trimming cost V 2 bases and J 4 bases, with 9 bases left between them.

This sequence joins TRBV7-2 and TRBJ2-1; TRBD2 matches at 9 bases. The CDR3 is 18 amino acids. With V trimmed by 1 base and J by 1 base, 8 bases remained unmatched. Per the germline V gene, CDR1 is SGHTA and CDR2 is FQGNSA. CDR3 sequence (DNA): TGTGCCAGCAGCTTAGGTATTCTGGCGGGGGGGTCCTACAATGAGCAGTTCTTC. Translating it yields CASSLGILAGGSYNEQFF.

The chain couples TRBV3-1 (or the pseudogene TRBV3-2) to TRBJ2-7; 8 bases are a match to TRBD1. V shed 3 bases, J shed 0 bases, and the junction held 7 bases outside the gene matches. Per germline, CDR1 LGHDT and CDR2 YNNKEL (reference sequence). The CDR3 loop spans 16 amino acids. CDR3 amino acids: CASSHRTGRSSYEQYF. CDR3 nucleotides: TGTGCCAGCAGCCACCGGACAGGGAGAAGCTCCTACGAGCAGTACTTC.

CDR3 protein: CASSSISGPSSPYEQYF. The CDR3 region has the DNA TGTGCCAGCAGTTCTATATCCGGACCTTCTAGCCCCTACGAGCAGTACTTC. The chain has TRBV28 and TRBJ2-7; tentative D call: TRBD2 (5 bases). The CDR3 sequence is 17 residues long. Trimming stripped 4 bases from V and 2 bases from J, with 21 bases between. Germline V gene lookup returns CDR1 MDHEN and CDR2 SYDVKM.

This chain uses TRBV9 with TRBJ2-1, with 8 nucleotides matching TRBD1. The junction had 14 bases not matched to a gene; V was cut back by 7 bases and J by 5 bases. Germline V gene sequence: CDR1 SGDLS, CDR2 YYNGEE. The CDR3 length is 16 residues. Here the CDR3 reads CASLQGERGEHNEQFF. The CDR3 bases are TGTGCCAGCCTACAGGGGGAGCGCGGAGAGCACAATGAGCAGTTCTTC.

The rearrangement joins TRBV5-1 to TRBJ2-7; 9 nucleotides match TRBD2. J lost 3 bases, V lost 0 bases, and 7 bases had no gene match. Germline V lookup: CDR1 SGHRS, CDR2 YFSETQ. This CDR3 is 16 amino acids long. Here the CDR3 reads CASSLVLAGVFYEQYF. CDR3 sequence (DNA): TGCGCCAGCAGCTTGGTTTTAGCGGGAGTATTCTACGAGCAGTACTTC. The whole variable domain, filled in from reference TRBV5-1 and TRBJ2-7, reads KAGVTQTPRYLIKTRGQQVTLSCSPISGHRSVSWYQQTPGQGLQFLFEYFSETQRNKGNFPGRFSGRQFSNSRSEMNVSTLELGDSALYLCASSLVLAGVFYEQYFGPGTRLTVT.

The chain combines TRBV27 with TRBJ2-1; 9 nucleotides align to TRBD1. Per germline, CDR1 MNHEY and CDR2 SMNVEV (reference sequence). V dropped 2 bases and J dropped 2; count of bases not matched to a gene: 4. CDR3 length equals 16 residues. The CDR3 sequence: CASSLGDRAPYNEQFF. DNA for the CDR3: TGTGCCAGCAGTTTAGGGGACAGGGCACCCTACAATGAGCAGTTCTTC.

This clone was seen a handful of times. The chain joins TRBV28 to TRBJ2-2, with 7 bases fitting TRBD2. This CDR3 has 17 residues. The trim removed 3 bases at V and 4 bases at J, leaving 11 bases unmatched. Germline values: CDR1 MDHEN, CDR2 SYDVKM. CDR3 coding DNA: TGTGCCAGCAGTTTCCTCAGGGTTCCTAGCGGCACCGGGGAGCTGTTTTTT. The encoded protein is CASSFLRVPSGTGELFF.

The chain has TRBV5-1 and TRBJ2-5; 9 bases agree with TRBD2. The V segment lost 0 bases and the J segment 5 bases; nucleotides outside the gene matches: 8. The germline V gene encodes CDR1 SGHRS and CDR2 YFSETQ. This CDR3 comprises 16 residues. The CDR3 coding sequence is TGCGCCAGCAGCTTGGCCGTGGGACTAGCAGGGGAGACCCAGTACTTC. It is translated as CASSLAVGLAGETQYF.

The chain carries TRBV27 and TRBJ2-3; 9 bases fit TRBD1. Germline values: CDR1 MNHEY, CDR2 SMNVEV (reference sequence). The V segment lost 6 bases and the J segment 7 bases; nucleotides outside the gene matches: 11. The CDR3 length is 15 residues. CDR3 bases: TGTGCCAGCAGACCTCCGGGACAGGGCAGTTATACGCAGTATTTT. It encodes CASRPPGQGSYTQYF.